Presented here are 9 T cell receptor beta chains from one specimen sequenced in a study of blood T cell repertoires in COVID-19. Only in-frame clones appear in the TCRdb table, and some are missing; sequencing was by immunoSEQ multiplex PCR. Seen here are about 210,000 clones, 84% observed once, and the top ten hold 9.7%. Sequenced material: peripheral blood. The receptors come from a middle-aged man with active or convalescent COVID-19.

The chain combines TRBV7-9 with TRBJ1-2, with 9 nucleotides matching TRBD1. The germline gives CDR1 SEHNR, CDR2 FQNEAQ (reference sequence). The junction had 11 bases not matched to a gene; V was cut back by 2 bases and J by 1 base. The CDR3 has 18 amino acids. This CDR3 is CASSLRPPRQGVNYGYTF. DNA for the CDR3: TGTGCCAGCAGCTTAAGACCACCTCGACAGGGGGTTAACTATGGCTACACCTTC. The whole variable domain, filled in from reference TRBV7-9 and TRBJ1-2, reads DTGVSQNPRHKITKRGQNVTFRCDPISEHNRLYWYRQTLGQGPEFLTYFQNEAQLEKSRLLSDRFSAERPKGSFSTLEIQRTEQGDSAMYLCASSLRPPRQGVNYGYTFGSGTRLTVV.

The rearrangement uses TRBV7-2 and TRBJ2-2, with D uncertain. Germline V gene sequence: CDR1 SGHTA, CDR2 FQGNSA. Trimming left V 1 base short and J 5 bases short, with 8 bases between. The CDR3 loop spans 14 amino acids. The DNA of the CDR3 is TGTGCCAGCAGCTTAGACCCCCAGACCGGGGAGCTGTTTTTT. Protein product: CASSLDPQTGELFF.

The rearrangement uses TRBV6-1 and TRBJ2-2; 8 nucleotides match TRBD2. CDR1 is MNHNS and CDR2 is SASEGT in the germline V gene. J gave up 8 bases and V 6 bases, and 11 bases lay outside the gene matches. There are 15 residues in the CDR3. CDR3: CASSQRTSYQGELFF. The CDR3 nucleotides read TGTGCCAGCAGCCAGCGGACTAGCTACCAAGGGGAGCTGTTTTTT.

The V and J genes are TRBV30 and TRBJ2-7; D unclear. Germline V CDR1 and CDR2: GTSNPN, SVGIG (reference sequence). The CDR3 consists of 12 residues. V was clipped by 2 bases and J by 0 bases, with 5 bases between them. CDR3 nucleotide sequence: TGTGCCTGGAGTCGCAGCTCCTACGAGCAGTACTTC. Protein: CAWSRSSYEQYF.

This chain joins TRBV20-1 and TRBJ2-5; possibly TRBD2 for D (7 bases). There are 17 residues in the CDR3. Germline lookup yields CDR1 DFQATT and CDR2 SNEGSKA (reference sequence). The V gene lost 3 bases and the J gene lost 5 bases, with 25 bases spanning the gap. CDR3 protein: CSASIFGFAGAGETQYF. As DNA, the CDR3 is TGCAGTGCTAGTATTTTCGGGTTCGCGGGGGCAGGGGAGACCCAGTACTTC.

The rearrangement links TRBV7-8 to TRBJ2-2, with a tentative D call TRBD1 (6 bases). V gave up 8 bases and J gave up 2 bases, with 12 bases separating them. CDR1 is SGHVS and CDR2 is FQNEAQ in the germline V gene. The CDR3 runs to 14 residues. As DNA, the CDR3 is TGTGCCAGCGGGGGACACAGAAACACCGGGGAGCTGTTTTTT. Translated: CASGGHRNTGELFF.

The V gene is TRBV5-6, the J gene TRBJ2-7, with D possibly matching TRBD1 (7 bases). Trimming left V 0 bases short and J 4 bases short, with 14 bases between. Looked up from germline, CDR1 is SGHDT and CDR2 is YYEEEE. There are 15 residues in the CDR3. Here the CDR3 reads CASSLDFRGVYEQYF. CDR3 sequence (DNA): TGTGCCAGCAGCTTGGATTTCAGGGGGGTGTACGAGCAGTACTTC.

This chain links TRBV7-2 with TRBJ2-3; D is uncertain. V was pared by 5 bases and J by 5 bases, with 8 bases between. The V gene's germline CDR1 is SGHTA and CDR2 FQGNSA. The CDR3 totals 12 residues. The CDR3 is CASSPPRDTQYF. DNA of the CDR3: TGTGCCAGCAGCCCCCCTAGAGATACGCAGTATTTT.

Turning to this clone: A read error may account for a junction end that differs from germline. V gene TRBV14 combines with J gene TRBJ2-2; 7 positions agree with TRBD1. The length of the CDR3 is 15 residues. The germline V gene encodes CDR1 SGHDN and CDR2 FVKESK. The CDR3 bases are TGTGCCAGCAGCGAAGAGGGGCAGGGGGCCGGGGAGCTGTTTTTT. As protein: CASSEEGQGAGELFF.